The 10 T cell receptor beta chains below come from one sample, sequenced in a study of blood T cells in healthy people across ages (dated by TCRdb to between 2015 and 2017). Library generation was performed with 5' RACE. Instrument on record: Illumina HiSeq 2500. A second PCR of roughly 7 to 12 cycles was performed with a sample-barcoded 5' primer and a J-beta primer mix. TCRdb reran the public reads through fastp at Q25 and MiXCR, keeping productive beta chains. For every CDR3 protein sequence, its rows merge into one entry that carries the most common genes and DNA. This sample lists approximately 730,000 distinct CDR3 sequences; 35% to 45% were detected once. Of the sample, 20% to 25% falls within the top ten clones. The source material was blood. These receptors were obtained from a woman aged 60-75 years in good health.

The sample holds a few counts of this clonotype. This chain connects TRBV7-3 to TRBJ2-7; D might be TRBD1 or TRBD2, each matching 5 bases. The germline gives CDR1 SGHTA, CDR2 FQGTGA. V was clipped by 1 base and J by 5 bases, with 15 bases between them. The CDR3 runs to 15 residues. CDR3 DNA: TGTGCCAGCAGCTTAATGCCAGGGAGAGTCCACGAGCAGTACTTC. Amino acid sequence: CASSLMPGRVHEQYF. The variable domain in full, completed from reference TRBV7-3 and TRBJ2-7, reads GAGVSQTPSNKVTEKGKYVELRCDPISGHTALYWYRQSLGQGPEFLIYFQGTGAADDSGLPNDRFFAVRPEGSVSTLKIQRTERGDSAVYLCASSLMPGRVHEQYFGPGTRLTVT.

This sequence joins TRBV6-2 or TRBV6-3 and TRBJ2-1; 10 bases line up with TRBD2. Trimming removed 8 bases from V and 9 bases from J; junction bases left unmatched: 13. From germline, CDR1 is MNHEY and CDR2 SVGEGT. This CDR3 is built from 15 residues. The CDR3 here is CASQASSGRVVEQFF. The CDR3 coding sequence is TGTGCCAGCCAGGCCTCTAGCGGGAGAGTGGTTGAGCAGTTCTTC.

The rearrangement uses TRBV25-1 and TRBJ1-2, with 9 positions matching TRBD1. Looked up from germline, CDR1 is MGHDK and CDR2 is SYGVNS. This CDR3 comprises 12 residues. Germline trimming cut 4 bases from V and 8 bases from J; bases unmatched to any gene: 2. The CDR3 DNA reads TGTGCCAGCAGTGGGACAGGGGAGGGCTACACCTTC. This encodes CASSGTGEGYTF.

The V call is TRBV10-3, the J call TRBJ2-5; D is ambiguous. From germline, CDR1 is ENHRY and CDR2 SYGVKD. CDR3 length: 13 amino acids. V lost 8 bases to trimming and J lost 5 bases, with 15 bases between them. DNA for the CDR3: TGTGCCATCCGCGCCCCGGCTTTTGAGACCCAGTACTTC. It is translated as CAIRAPAFETQYF.

The chain links TRBV20-1 to TRBJ2-1; no definite D call. Germline lookup yields CDR1 DFQATT and CDR2 SNEGSKA (reference sequence). The CDR3 covers 13 residues. Deletions cut 0 bases from V and 6 bases from J, with 9 bases between. The CDR3 region is CSARDGWSNEQFF. DNA of the CDR3: TGCAGTGCTAGAGATGGTTGGTCCAATGAGCAGTTCTTC.

V is TRBV25-1 and J is TRBJ1-4; 8 bases line up with TRBD1. V lost 3 bases, J lost 4 bases, and 4 bases stayed unmatched. Germline loops: CDR1 MGHDK, CDR2 SYGVNS. CDR3 length: 15 amino acids. CDR3 amino acids: CASSDQGQVNEKLFF. The CDR3 DNA reads TGTGCCAGCAGTGACCAGGGACAGGTTAATGAAAAACTGTTTTTT.

The rearrangement joins TRBV7-2 to TRBJ2-1; the D gene is possibly TRBD2 (5 bases). The CDR3 totals 16 residues. The V and J ends lost 6 bases and 0 bases respectively, with 15 bases between them. The germline V gene encodes CDR1 SGHTA and CDR2 FQGNSA. The CDR3 protein is CASRTSDGSSYNEQFF. The CDR3 DNA sequence: TGTGCCAGCAGAACCTCTGATGGGAGCTCCTACAATGAGCAGTTCTTC. Supplemented by reference TRBV7-2 and TRBJ2-1, the full variable domain reads GAGVSQSPSNKVTEKGKDVELRCDPISGHTALYWYRQSLGQGLEFLIYFQGNSAPDKSGLPSDRFSAERTGGSVSTLTIQRTQQEDSAVYLCASRTSDGSSYNEQFFGPGTRLTVL.

The chain combines TRBV4-1 with TRBJ2-3; D unresolved. Trimming removed 0 bases from V and 4 bases from J, with 8 bases in between. Per germline, CDR1 MGHRA and CDR2 YSYEKL. The length of the CDR3 is 14 residues. CDR3: CASSQDERPDTQYF. The CDR3 coding sequence is TGCGCCAGCAGCCAAGACGAACGACCAGATACGCAGTATTTT.

CDR3 in DNA: TGTGCCAGCAGCCGATGGCCTAGCGGGGAAACCGGGGAGCTGTTTTTT. Its translation is CASSRWPSGETGELFF. The rearrangement links TRBV3-1 to TRBJ2-2, with TRBD2 identical over 9 bases. Germline CDR1 reads LGHDT; CDR2 reads YNNKEL (reference sequence). The J segment lost 5 bases and the V segment lost 4 bases, leaving 8 bases of the junction unmatched. The CDR3 consists of 16 residues.

This clonotype was detected a few times. The rearrangement joins TRBV20-1 to TRBJ2-7; the D gene could be TRBD1 or TRBD2 (5 bases each). Germline V gene sequence: CDR1 DFQATT, CDR2 SNEGSKA (reference sequence). V was pared by 1 base and J by 2 bases, with 15 bases between. This CDR3 is 15 amino acids long. In DNA, the CDR3 is TGCAGTGCTAGAGTCGGGACCTCGATCACCTACGAGCAGTACTTC. It yields the protein CSARVGTSITYEQYF.